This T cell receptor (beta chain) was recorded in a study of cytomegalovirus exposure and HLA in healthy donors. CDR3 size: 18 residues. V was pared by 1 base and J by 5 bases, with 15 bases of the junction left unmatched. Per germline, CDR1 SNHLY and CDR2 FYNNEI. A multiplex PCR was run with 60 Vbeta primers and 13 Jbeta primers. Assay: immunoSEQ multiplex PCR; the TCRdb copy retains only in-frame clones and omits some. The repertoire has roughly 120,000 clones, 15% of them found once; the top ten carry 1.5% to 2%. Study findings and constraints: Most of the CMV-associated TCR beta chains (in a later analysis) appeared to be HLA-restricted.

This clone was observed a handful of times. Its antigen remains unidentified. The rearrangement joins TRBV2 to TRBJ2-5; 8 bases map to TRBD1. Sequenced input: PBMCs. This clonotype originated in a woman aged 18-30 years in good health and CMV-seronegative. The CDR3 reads CASSEVQGALGEGETQYF. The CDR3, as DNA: TGTGCCAGCAGTGAAGTCCAGGGGGCTCTGGGCGAGGGGGAGACCCAGTACTTC.